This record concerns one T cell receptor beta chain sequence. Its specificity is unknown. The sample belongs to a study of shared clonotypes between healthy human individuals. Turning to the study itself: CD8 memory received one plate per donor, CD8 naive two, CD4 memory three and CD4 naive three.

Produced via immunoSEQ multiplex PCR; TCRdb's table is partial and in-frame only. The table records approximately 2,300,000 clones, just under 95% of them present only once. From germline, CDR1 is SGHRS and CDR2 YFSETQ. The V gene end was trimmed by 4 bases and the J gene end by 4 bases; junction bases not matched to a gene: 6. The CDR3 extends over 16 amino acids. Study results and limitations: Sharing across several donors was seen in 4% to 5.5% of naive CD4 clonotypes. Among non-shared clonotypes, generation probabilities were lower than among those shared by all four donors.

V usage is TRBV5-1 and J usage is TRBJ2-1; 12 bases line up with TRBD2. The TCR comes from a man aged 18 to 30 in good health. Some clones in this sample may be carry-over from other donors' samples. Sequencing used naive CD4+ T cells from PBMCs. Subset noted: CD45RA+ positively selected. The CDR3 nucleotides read TGCGCCAGCAGCCGCGGGACTAGCGGGCCATACAATGAGCAGTTCTTC. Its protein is CASSRGTSGPYNEQFF.